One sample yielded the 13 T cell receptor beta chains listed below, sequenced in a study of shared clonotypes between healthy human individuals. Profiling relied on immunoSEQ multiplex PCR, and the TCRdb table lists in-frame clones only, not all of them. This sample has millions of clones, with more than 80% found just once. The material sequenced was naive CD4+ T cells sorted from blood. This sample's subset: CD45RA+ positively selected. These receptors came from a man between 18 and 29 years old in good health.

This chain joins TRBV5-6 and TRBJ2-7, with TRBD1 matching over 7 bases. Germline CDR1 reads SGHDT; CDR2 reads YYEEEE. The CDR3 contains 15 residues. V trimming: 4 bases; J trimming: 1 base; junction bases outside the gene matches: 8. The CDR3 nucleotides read TGTGCCAGCAGCCGACAGGGAACCCTTTCCTACGAGCAGTACTTC. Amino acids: CASSRQGTLSYEQYF.

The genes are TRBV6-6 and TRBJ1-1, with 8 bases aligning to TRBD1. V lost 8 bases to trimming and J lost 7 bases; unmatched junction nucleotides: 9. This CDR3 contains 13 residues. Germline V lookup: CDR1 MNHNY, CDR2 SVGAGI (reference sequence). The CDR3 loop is CASLRGRNLEAFF. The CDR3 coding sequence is TGTGCCAGCCTCAGGGGGCGGAACCTTGAAGCTTTCTTT.

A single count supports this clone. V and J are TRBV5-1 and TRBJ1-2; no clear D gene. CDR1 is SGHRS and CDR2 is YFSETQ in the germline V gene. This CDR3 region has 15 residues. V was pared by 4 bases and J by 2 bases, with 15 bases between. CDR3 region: CASSLAPDTNYGYTF. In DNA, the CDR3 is TGCGCCAGCAGCCTGGCCCCTGACACCAACTATGGCTACACCTTC.

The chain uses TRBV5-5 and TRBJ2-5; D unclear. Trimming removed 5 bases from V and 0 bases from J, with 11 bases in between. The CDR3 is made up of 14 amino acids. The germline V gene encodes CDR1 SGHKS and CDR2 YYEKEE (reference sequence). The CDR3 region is CASRFNWYQETQYF. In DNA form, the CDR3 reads TGTGCCAGCAGATTCAATTGGTACCAAGAGACCCAGTACTTC.

The CDR3 region is CASSRGDGLVNTEAFF. The DNA for the CDR3 is TGTGCCAGTAGTAGGGGGGACGGCCTCGTGAACACTGAAGCTTTCTTT. This chain connects TRBV19 to TRBJ1-1; D possibly corresponds to TRBD1 (5 bases). Trimming stripped 4 bases from V and 0 bases from J, with 15 bases between. CDR1 and CDR2 from the germline V gene are LNHDA and SQIVND (reference sequence). The CDR3 contains 16 residues. The full variable domain, completed using reference TRBV19 and TRBJ1-1, is DGGITQSPKYLFRKEGQNVTLSCEQNLNHDAMYWYRQDPGQGLRLIYYSQIVNDFQKGDIAEGYSVSREKKESFPLTVTSAQKNPTAFYLCASSRGDGLVNTEAFFGQGTRLTVV.

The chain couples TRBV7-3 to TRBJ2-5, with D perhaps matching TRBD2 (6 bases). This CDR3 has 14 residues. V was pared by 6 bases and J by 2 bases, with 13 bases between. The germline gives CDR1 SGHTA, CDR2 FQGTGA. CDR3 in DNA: TGTGCCAGCAGTCGGGGGAGCGGACAAGAGACCCAGTACTTC. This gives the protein CASSRGSGQETQYF.

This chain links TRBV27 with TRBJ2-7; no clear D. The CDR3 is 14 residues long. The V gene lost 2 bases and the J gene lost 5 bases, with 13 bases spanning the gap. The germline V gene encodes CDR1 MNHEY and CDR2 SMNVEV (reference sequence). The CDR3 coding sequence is TGTGCCAGCAGTTTAGGGAAGCCTCTCCACGAGCAGTACTTC. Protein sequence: CASSLGKPLHEQYF.

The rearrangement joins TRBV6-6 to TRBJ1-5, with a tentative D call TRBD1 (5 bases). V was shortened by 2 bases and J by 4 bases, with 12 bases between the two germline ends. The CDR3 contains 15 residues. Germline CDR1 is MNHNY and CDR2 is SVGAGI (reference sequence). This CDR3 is CASSYVGGSNQPQHF. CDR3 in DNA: TGTGCCAGCAGTTACGTCGGGGGAAGTAATCAGCCCCAGCATTTT.

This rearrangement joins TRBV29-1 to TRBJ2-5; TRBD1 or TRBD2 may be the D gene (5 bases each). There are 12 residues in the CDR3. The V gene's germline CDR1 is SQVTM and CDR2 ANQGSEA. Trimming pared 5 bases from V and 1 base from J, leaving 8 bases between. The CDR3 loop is CSVTGTQETQYF. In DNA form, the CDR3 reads TGCAGCGTTACCGGGACCCAAGAGACCCAGTACTTC.

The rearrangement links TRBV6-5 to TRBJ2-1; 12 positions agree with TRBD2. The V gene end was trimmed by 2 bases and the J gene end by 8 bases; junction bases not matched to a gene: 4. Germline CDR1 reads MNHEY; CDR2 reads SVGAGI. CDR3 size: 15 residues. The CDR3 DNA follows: TGTGCCAGCAGTTACCAAAGACTAGCGGGAGATGAGCAGTTCTTC. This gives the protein CASSYQRLAGDEQFF.

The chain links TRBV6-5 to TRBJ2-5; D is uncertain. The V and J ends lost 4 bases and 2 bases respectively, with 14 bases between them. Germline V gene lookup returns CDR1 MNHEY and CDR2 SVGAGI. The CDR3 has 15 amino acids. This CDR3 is CASSSRPLGQETQYF. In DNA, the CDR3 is TGTGCCAGCAGTTCGAGGCCCTTAGGGCAAGAGACCCAGTACTTC.

The DNA of the CDR3 is TGCGCCAGCAGCTCATCACTAGCGGGGAATACCGGGGAGCTGTTTTTT. It specifies CASSSSLAGNTGELFF. The gene calls are TRBV5-1 and TRBJ2-2; the match to TRBD2 covers 10 bases. The CDR3 totals 16 residues. Germline V gene data show CDR1 as SGHRS and CDR2 as YFSETQ. J was trimmed by 5 bases and V by 3 bases; bases with no gene match: 7.

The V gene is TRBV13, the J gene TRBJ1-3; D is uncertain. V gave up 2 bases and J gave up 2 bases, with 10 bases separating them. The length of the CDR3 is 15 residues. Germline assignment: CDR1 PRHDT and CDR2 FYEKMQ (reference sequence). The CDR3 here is CASSLQPVPGNTIYF. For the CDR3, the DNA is TGTGCCAGCAGCTTACAACCTGTACCTGGAAACACCATATATTTT.